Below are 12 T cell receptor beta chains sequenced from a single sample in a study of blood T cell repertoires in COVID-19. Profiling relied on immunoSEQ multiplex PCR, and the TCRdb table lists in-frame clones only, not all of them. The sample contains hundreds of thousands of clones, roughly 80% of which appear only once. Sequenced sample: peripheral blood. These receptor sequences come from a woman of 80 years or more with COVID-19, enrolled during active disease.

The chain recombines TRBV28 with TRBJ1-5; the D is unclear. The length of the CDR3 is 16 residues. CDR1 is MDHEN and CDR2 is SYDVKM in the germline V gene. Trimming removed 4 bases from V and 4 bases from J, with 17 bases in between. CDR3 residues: CASSSRGYVGNQPQHF. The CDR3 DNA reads TGTGCCAGCAGTTCCCGGGGTTACGTTGGGAATCAGCCCCAGCATTTT.

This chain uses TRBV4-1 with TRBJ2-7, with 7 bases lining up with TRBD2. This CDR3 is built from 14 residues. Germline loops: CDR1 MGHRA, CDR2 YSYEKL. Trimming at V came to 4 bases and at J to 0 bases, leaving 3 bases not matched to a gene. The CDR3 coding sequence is TGCGCCAGCAGCCGAAGCGGGGACTCCTACGAGCAGTACTTC. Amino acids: CASSRSGDSYEQYF.

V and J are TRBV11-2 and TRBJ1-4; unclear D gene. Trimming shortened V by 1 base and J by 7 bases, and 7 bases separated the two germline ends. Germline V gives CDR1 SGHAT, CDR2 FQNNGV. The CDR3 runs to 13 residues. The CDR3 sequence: CASSLGEVEKLFF. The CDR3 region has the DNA TGTGCCAGCAGCTTAGGGGAGGTTGAAAAACTGTTTTTT.

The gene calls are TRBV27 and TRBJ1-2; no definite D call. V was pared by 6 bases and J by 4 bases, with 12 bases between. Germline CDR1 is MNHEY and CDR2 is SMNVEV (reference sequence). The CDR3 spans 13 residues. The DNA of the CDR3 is TGTGCCAGCAGGCCCACCTTAGCCTATGGCTACACCTTC. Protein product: CASRPTLAYGYTF.

CDR3 in DNA: TGTGCCAGCAGCGTAGATGAAGGGGGCGCGGGCACTGAAGCTTTCTTT. Protein sequence: CASSVDEGGAGTEAFF. The V and J genes are TRBV9 and TRBJ1-1; 7 nucleotides agree with TRBD1. Germline-derived CDR1 and CDR2 are SGDLS and YYNGEE. Trimming removed 0 bases from V and 4 bases from J; junction bases left unmatched: 9. The CDR3 extends over 16 amino acids.

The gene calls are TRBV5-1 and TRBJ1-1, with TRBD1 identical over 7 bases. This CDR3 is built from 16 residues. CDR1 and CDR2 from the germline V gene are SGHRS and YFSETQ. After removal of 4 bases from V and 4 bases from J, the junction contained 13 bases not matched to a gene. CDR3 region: CASSPTQGRRSTEAFF. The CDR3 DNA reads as TGCGCCAGCAGCCCGACACAGGGGAGGAGAAGCACTGAAGCTTTCTTT.

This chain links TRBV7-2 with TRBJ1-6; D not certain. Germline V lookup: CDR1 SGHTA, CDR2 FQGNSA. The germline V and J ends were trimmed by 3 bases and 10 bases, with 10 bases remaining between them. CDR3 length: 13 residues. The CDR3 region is CASSFRSESPLHF. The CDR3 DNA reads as TGTGCCAGCAGCTTTCGGTCGGAGTCACCCCTCCACTTT.

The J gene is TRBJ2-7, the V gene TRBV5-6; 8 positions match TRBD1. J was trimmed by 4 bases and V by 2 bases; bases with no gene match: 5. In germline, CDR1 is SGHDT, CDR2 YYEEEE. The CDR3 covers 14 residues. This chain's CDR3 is CASSLGTGRYEQYF. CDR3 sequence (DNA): TGTGCCAGCAGCTTAGGGACAGGACGATACGAGCAGTACTTC.

The CDR3 spells CASSTGTTNTGELFF. As DNA, the CDR3 is TGTGCCAGCAGCACGGGAACGACTAACACCGGGGAGCTGTTTTTT. The chain employs TRBV3-1 (or the pseudogene TRBV3-2) and TRBJ2-2; perhaps TRBD2 as D (5 bases). Deletions cut 5 bases from V and 2 bases from J, with 12 bases between. CDR3 size: 15 residues. CDR1 and CDR2 from the germline V gene are LGHDT and YNNKEL (reference sequence).

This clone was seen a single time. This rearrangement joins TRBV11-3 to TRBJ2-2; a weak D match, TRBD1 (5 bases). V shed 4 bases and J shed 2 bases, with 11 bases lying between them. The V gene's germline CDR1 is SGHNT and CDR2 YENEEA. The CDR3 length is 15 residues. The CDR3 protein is CASSSRQTNTGELFF. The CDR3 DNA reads TGTGCCAGCAGCTCCCGACAGACCAACACCGGGGAGCTGTTTTTT.

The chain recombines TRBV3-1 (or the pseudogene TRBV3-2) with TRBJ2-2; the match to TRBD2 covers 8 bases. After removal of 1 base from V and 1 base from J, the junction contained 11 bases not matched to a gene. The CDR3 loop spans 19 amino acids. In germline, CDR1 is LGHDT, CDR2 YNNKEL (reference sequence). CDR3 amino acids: CASSQVYRVTSGNTGELFF. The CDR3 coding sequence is TGTGCCAGCAGCCAAGTGTACCGAGTAACTAGCGGGAACACCGGGGAGCTGTTTTTT.

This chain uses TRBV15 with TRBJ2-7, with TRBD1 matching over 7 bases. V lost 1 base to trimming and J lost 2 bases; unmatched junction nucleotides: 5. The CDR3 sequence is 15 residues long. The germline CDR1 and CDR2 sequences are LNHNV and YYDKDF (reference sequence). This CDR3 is CATSRAKTGTYEQYF. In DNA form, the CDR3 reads TGTGCCACCAGCAGAGCCAAGACAGGGACCTACGAGCAGTACTTC.